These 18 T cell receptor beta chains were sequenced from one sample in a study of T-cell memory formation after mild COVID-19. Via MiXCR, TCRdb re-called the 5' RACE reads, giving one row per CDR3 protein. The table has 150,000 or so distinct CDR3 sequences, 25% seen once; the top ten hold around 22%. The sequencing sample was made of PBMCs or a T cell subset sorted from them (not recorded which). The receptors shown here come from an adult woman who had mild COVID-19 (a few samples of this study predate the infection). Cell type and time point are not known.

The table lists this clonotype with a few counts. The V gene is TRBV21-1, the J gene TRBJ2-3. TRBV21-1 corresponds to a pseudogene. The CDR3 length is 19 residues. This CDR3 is CASSKVPTPRRSNTDTQYF. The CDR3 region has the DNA TGTGCCAGCAGCAAAGTCCCCACACCCCGACGTTCTAACACAGATACGCAGTATTTT.

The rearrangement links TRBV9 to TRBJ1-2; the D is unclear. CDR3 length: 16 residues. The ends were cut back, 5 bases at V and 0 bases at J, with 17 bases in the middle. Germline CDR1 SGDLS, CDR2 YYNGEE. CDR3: CASSLEPGPANYGYTF. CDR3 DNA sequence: TGTGCCAGCAGTTTAGAACCCGGACCAGCTAACTATGGCTACACCTTC.

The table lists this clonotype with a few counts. CDR3 region: CSVEDPWLASGEYTDTQYF. CDR3 DNA: TGCAGCGTTGAAGATCCCTGGTTGGCTAGCGGGGAATACACAGATACGCAGTATTTT. The chain recombines TRBV29-1 with TRBJ2-3; 9 positions agree with TRBD2. Unmatched junction bases numbered 15, after V lost 0 bases and J lost 2 bases. The length of the CDR3 is 19 residues. Per germline, CDR1 SQVTM and CDR2 ANQGSEA.

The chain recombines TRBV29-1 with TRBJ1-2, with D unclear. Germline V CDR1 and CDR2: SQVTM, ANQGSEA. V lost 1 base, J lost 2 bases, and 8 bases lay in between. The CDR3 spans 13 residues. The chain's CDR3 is CSVEVQFNYGYTF. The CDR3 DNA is TGCAGCGTTGAAGTCCAGTTCAACTATGGCTACACCTTC.

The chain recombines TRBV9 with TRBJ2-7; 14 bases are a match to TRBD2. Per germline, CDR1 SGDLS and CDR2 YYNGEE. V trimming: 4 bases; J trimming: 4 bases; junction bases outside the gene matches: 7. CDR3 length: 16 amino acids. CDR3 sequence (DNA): TGTGCCAGCAGCCCCGGACTAGCGGGGGGCCTTTACGAGCAGTACTTC. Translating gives CASSPGLAGGLYEQYF.

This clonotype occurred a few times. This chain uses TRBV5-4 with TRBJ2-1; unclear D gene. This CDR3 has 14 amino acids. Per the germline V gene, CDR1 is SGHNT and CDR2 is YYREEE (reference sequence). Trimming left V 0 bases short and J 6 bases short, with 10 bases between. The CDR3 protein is CASSLGGLPNEQFF. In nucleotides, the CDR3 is TGTGCCAGCAGCTTGGGTGGTCTGCCCAATGAGCAGTTCTTC.

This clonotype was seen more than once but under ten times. CDR3 region: CASSYVALAGAAGELFF. Here the CDR3 DNA reads TGTGCCAGCAGTTACGTGGCGCTAGCGGGAGCGGCCGGGGAGCTGTTTTTT. The chain carries TRBV6-2 or TRBV6-3 and TRBJ2-2; 10 bases line up with TRBD2. V gave up 2 bases and J gave up 6 bases; unmatched junction bases: 9. The CDR3 length is 17 residues. CDR1 MNHEY and CDR2 SVGEGT come from the germline V gene.

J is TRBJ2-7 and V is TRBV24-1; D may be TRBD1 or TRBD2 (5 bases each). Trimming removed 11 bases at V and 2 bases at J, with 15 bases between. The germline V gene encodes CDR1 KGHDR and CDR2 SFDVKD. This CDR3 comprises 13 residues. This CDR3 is CAINRDRAYEQYF. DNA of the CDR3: TGTGCCATCAACCGGGACCGAGCCTACGAGCAGTACTTC.

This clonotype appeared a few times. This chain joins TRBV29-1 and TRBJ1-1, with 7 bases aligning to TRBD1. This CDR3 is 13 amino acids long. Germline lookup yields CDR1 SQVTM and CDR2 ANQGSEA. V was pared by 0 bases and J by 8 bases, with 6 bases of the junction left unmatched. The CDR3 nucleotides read TGCAGCGTTGAAGACCTTAGACAGGGAGAAGCTTTCTTT. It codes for CSVEDLRQGEAFF.

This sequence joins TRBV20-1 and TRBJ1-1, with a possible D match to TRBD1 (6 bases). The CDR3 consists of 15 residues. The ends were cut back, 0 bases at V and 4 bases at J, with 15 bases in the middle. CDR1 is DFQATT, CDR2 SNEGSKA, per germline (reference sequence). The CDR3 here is CSARDLGMDSTEAFF. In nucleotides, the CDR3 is TGCAGTGCTAGAGATTTGGGCATGGACAGCACTGAAGCTTTCTTT.

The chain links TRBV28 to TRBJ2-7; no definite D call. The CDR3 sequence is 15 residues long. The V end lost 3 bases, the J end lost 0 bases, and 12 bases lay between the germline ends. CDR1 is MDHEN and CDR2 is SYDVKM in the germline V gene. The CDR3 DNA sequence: TGTGCCAGCAGTTTTACGGCGGAAAGCTCCTACGAGCAGTACTTC. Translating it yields CASSFTAESSYEQYF.

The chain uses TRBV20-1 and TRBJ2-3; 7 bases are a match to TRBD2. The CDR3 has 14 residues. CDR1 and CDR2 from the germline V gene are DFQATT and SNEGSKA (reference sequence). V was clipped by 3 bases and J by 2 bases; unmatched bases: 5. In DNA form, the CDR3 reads TGCAGTGCTAGTCAGGGAGGGCCCACAGATACGCAGTATTTT. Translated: CSASQGGPTDTQYF.

The CDR3 protein is CASSLGPGESYEQYF. As DNA, the CDR3 is TGTGCCAGCAGCTTAGGGCCTGGGGAGTCCTACGAGCAGTACTTC. The chain is built from TRBV7-9 and TRBJ2-7, with TRBD2 as a possible D gene (5 bases). The CDR3 runs to 15 residues. V gave up 1 base and J gave up 1 base, with 11 bases separating them. Germline lookup yields CDR1 SEHNR and CDR2 FQNEAQ (reference sequence).

CDR3 loop: CASSPWTGKNEKLFF. CDR3 DNA sequence: TGTGCCAGCAGCCCGTGGACAGGGAAGAATGAAAAACTGTTTTTT. The chain couples TRBV4-2 to TRBJ1-4; 8 bases align to TRBD1. The trim removed 4 bases at V and 5 bases at J, leaving 6 bases unmatched. The germline V gene encodes CDR1 LGHNA and CDR2 YNFKEQ. This CDR3 comprises 15 residues.

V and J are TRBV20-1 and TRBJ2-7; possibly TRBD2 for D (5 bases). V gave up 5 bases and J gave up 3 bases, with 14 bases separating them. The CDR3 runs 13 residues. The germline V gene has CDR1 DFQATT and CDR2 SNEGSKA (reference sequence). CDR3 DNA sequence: TGCAGTGCTCAGAGGCCTGAGGGCTACGAGCAGTACTTC. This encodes CSAQRPEGYEQYF.

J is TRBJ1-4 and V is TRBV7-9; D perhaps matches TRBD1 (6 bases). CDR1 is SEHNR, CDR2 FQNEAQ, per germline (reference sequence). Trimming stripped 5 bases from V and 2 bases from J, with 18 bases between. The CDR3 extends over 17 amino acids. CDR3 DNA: TGTGCCAGCAGCCAGTCAAAACAGGGAACTACTAATGAAAAACTGTTTTTT. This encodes CASSQSKQGTTNEKLFF.

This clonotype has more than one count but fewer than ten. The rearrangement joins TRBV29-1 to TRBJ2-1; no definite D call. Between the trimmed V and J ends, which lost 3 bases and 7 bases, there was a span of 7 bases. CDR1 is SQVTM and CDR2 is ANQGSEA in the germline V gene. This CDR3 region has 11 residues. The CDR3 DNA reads TGCAGCGTTGAGTTGGGGAATGAGCAGTTCTTC. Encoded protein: CSVELGNEQFF.

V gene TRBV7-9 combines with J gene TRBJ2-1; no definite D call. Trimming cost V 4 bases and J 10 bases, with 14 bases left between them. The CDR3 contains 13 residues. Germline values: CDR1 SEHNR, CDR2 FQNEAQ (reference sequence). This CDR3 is CASSSPNHDEQFF. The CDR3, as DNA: TGTGCCAGCAGCTCCCCTAATCATGACGAGCAGTTCTTC.